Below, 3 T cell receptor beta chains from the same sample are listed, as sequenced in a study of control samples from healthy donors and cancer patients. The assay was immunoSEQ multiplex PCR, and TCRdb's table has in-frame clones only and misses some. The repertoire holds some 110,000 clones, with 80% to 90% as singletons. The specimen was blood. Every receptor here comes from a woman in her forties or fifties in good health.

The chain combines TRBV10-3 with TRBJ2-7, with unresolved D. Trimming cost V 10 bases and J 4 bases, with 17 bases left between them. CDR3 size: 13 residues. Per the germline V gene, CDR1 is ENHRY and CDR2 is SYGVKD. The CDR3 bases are TGTGCCAGCCAACCACCAGATGAGTACGAGCAGTACTTC. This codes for CASQPPDEYEQYF.

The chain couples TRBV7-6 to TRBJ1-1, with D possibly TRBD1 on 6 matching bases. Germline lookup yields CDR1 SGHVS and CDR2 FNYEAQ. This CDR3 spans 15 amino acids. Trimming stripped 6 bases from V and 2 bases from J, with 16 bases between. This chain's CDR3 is CASRSGGGPNTEAFF. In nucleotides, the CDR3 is TGTGCCAGCAGGTCAGGTGGGGGCCCTAACACTGAAGCTTTCTTT. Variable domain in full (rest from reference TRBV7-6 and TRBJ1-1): GAGVSQSPRYKVTKRGQDVALRCDPISGHVSLYWYRQALGQGPEFLTYFNYEAQQDKSGLPNDRFSAERPEGSISTLTIQRTEQRDSAMYRCASRSGGGPNTEAFFGQGTRLTVV.

CDR3 coding DNA: TGTGCCAGCAGTGAAGCGTGGGCTTCCTCTGGAAACACCATATATTTT. Translating it yields CASSEAWASSGNTIYF. The rearrangement joins TRBV6-1 to TRBJ1-3; no reliable D call. This CDR3 has 16 residues. V shed 0 bases and J shed 0 bases, with 9 bases lying between them. The V gene's germline CDR1 is MNHNS and CDR2 SASEGT.